This TCR beta chain is drawn from a study of T cells expressing NK-cell markers. The germline V gene has CDR1 MNHNS and CDR2 SASEGT. CDR3 length: 14 residues. As the method of synthesis, 5'RACE template switching with UMIs yielded TCR beta cDNA. TCRdb reprocessed the 5' RACE reads and stores each CDR3 protein as one record, lacking DNA. Here the sample table reports 440,000 or so distinct CDR3 sequences. Study results and limitations: Dominant NKG2C+ clonotypes accounted for about 1.0-8% of CD8+ T cells in about six donors.

For this clonotype: Its antigen is unidentified.

This clonotype was sampled from a woman between 18 and 70 years old in good health. Sequenced material: blood T cells: a sorted CD56 or NKG2C T cell subset, CD4+ or CD8+ T cells, or bulk PBMC T cells (not recorded which). The rearrangement uses TRBV6-1 and TRBJ2-4; TCRdb selects TRBD1, and the lack of DNA leaves this call unchecked. The CDR3 protein is CASAGALAKNIQYF.